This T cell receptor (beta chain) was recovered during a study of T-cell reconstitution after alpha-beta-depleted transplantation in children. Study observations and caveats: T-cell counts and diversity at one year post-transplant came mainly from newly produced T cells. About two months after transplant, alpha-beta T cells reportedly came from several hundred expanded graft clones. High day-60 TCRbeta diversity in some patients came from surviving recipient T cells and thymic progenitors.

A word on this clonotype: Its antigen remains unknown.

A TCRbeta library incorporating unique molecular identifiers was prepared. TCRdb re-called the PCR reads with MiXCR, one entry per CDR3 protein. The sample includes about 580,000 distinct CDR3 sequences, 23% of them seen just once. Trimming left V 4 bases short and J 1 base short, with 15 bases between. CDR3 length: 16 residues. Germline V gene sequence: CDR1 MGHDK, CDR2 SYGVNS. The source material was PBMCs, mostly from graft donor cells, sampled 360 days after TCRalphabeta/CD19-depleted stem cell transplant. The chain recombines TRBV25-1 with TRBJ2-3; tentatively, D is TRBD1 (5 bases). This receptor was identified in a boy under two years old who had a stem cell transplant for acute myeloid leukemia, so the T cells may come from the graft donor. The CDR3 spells CASSANPGSGTDTQYF. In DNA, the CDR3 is TGTGCCAGCAGTGCTAACCCAGGGTCGGGCACAGATACGCAGTATTTT.